The 20 T cell receptor beta chains listed next were all sequenced from one sample in a study of CD8+ T cells in alopecia areata. RNA, once extracted, was reverse transcribed into cDNA for use as the sequencing template. Clones were read by immunoSEQ multiplex PCR, and TCRdb kept only the in-frame ones, dropping some. The sample lists tens of thousands of clones, 46% seen once, with roughly 20% in the top ten. Treatment here: oral pan-JAK inhibitor, 5-10 mg twice daily. The specimen comprised CD8+ T cells sorted from blood, sampled at roughly week 36, from a patient treated with tofacitinib. These receptors originate from a human donor with alopecia areata.

The V gene is TRBV29-1, the J gene TRBJ2-3; possible D gene TRBD1, 5 bases. This CDR3 is 14 amino acids long. The V end was cut by 4 bases, the J end by 5 bases, with 16 bases between. Germline CDR1 and CDR2: SQVTM and ANQGSEA. CDR3: CSVVLGLGVDTQYF. The CDR3 region has the DNA TGCAGCGTTGTATTGGGGCTAGGCGTAGATACGCAGTATTTT.

This clone was counted between two and nine times. The chain joins TRBV4-2 to TRBJ2-7, with D possibly called TRBD1 or TRBD2 (5 bases each). V was trimmed by 1 base and J by 5 bases, leaving 24 bases between them. The CDR3 runs 18 residues. Germline V gene data show CDR1 as LGHNA and CDR2 as YNFKEQ. The CDR3, as DNA: TGTGCCAGCAGCCAAGCTTTGATGACTGACGGGGCGAACGACGAGCAGTACTTC. It specifies CASSQALMTDGANDEQYF.

The chain has TRBV27 and TRBJ1-2; D possibly corresponds to TRBD1 (6 bases). Germline V gene sequence: CDR1 MNHEY, CDR2 SMNVEV (reference sequence). This CDR3 is built from 15 residues. Trimming took 5 bases from V and 4 from J, leaving 17 bases between them. The CDR3 sequence: CASSPMGGAVYGYTF. CDR3 DNA sequence: TGTGCCAGCAGTCCCATGGGGGGGGCGGTCTATGGCTACACCTTC.

The V call is TRBV29-1, the J call TRBJ2-1; weak D call: TRBD1 (6 bases). The germline CDR1 and CDR2 sequences are SQVTM and ANQGSEA. Trimming took 4 bases from V and 4 from J, leaving 14 bases between them. The CDR3 spans 14 residues. The CDR3 protein is CSVVGTLAYNEQFF. The CDR3 DNA follows: TGCAGCGTTGTGGGGACACTGGCATACAATGAGCAGTTCTTC.

The CDR3 nucleotides read TGTGCCAGCAGTCCCCGGGACGGGACTCCTTTTTACGAGCAGTACTTC. Protein sequence: CASSPRDGTPFYEQYF. V and J are TRBV13 and TRBJ2-7, with D possibly being TRBD2 (6 bases). The germline gives CDR1 PRHDT, CDR2 FYEKMQ (reference sequence). Trimming removed 6 bases from V and 4 bases from J, with 22 bases in between. There are 16 residues in the CDR3.

V usage is TRBV30 and J usage is TRBJ1-3; TRBD1 is a possible D gene (6 bases). The CDR3 runs 15 residues. Germline V gene data show CDR1 as GTSNPN and CDR2 as SVGIG (reference sequence). V lost 8 bases to trimming and J lost 1 base, with 18 bases between them. The CDR3 DNA follows: TGTGCCGGGCTCATGGTACAGGGATCTGGAAACACCATATATTTT. It translates to CAGLMVQGSGNTIYF.

This CDR3 is CASSLGPGNQPQHF. For the CDR3, the DNA is TGCGCCAGCAGCCTTGGACCCGGCAATCAGCCCCAGCATTTT. This rearrangement joins TRBV4-1 to TRBJ1-5; D is unclear. V gave up 4 bases and J gave up 2 bases, with 9 bases separating them. CDR1 and CDR2 (germline): MGHRA, YSYEKL. The CDR3 is made up of 14 amino acids.

The chain uses TRBV11-2 and TRBJ1-5, with D possibly being TRBD1 (5 bases). CDR1 SGHAT and CDR2 FQNNGV come from the germline V gene. The CDR3 consists of 15 residues. V was trimmed by 1 base and J by 11 bases, leaving 18 bases between them. The chain's CDR3 is CASSLGRANFGAQHF. In nucleotides, the CDR3 is TGTGCCAGCAGCTTAGGCAGGGCCAACTTCGGGGCCCAGCATTTT.

This clone was detected only a few times. The chain couples TRBV9 to TRBJ2-5; D possibly corresponds to TRBD2 (6 bases). This CDR3 spans 14 amino acids. The V and J ends lost 2 bases and 5 bases respectively, with 13 bases between them. Germline-derived CDR1 and CDR2 are SGDLS and YYNGEE. CDR3 region: CASSVGDSVETQYF. CDR3 DNA: TGTGCCAGCAGCGTTGGGGACTCCGTGGAGACCCAGTACTTC.

This clone was detected only a few times. The chain joins TRBV28 to TRBJ1-2, with D unclear. The germline V and J ends were trimmed by 2 bases and 1 base, with 11 bases remaining between them. This CDR3 has 15 amino acids. Germline loops: CDR1 MDHEN, CDR2 SYDVKM. CDR3 region: CASSLSGQLNYGYTF. The CDR3 DNA reads TGTGCCAGCAGTTTAAGTGGGCAGCTTAACTATGGCTACACCTTC.

V and J are TRBV7-2 and TRBJ1-2; D call uncertain. Trimming cost V 5 bases and J 6 bases, with 10 bases left between them. The germline V gene encodes CDR1 SGHTA and CDR2 FQGNSA. This CDR3 comprises 12 residues. The CDR3, as DNA: TGTGCCAGCAGCGACGGGTGGGATGGCTACACCTTC. Translation gives CASSDGWDGYTF.

The V call is TRBV11-2, the J call TRBJ2-3; D not certain. The CDR3 has 15 residues. The germline V and J ends were trimmed by 3 bases and 4 bases, with 14 bases remaining between them. The V gene's germline CDR1 is SGHAT and CDR2 FQNNGV. The CDR3 bases are TGTGCCAGCAGCTTTTTATCGACCGTCTCAGATACGCAGTATTTT. Protein: CASSFLSTVSDTQYF. Full variable domain (outside the CDR3, taken from reference TRBV11-2 and TRBJ2-3): EAGVAQSPRYKIIEKRQSVAFWCNPISGHATLYWYQQILGQGPKLLIQFQNNGVVDDSQLPKDRFSAERLKGVDSTLKIQPAKLEDSAVYLCASSFLSTVSDTQYFGPGTRLTVL.

The chain uses TRBV11-3 and TRBJ2-1, with 7 bases that match TRBD1. The CDR3 is made up of 15 amino acids. Losses at the gene ends were 8 bases for V and 7 bases for J; bases not matched to a gene: 14. CDR1 is SGHNT and CDR2 is YENEEA in the germline V gene. Written as DNA, the CDR3 is TGTGCCAGCGGGACCGGGACAGCGAGTACTAATGAGCAGTTCTTC. It encodes CASGTGTASTNEQFF.

There are a few counts of this clone. The chain employs TRBV27 and TRBJ2-5; no clear D gene. The V gene's germline CDR1 is MNHEY and CDR2 SMNVEV (reference sequence). Deletions cut 2 bases from V and 5 bases from J, with 18 bases between. The CDR3 extends over 16 amino acids. The CDR3 spells CASSLIPALRSETQYF. In DNA, the CDR3 is TGTGCCAGCAGTTTAATCCCGGCCCTCCGGTCCGAGACCCAGTACTTC.

Concerning this clone: Other DNA sequences within the sample encode an identical CDR3. This sequence joins TRBV29-1 and TRBJ2-7; D is ambiguous. Germline V CDR1 and CDR2: SQVTM, ANQGSEA. V was clipped by 2 bases and J by 0 bases, with 8 bases between them. The CDR3 spans 13 residues. The CDR3 loop is CSVETADSYEQYF. For the CDR3, the DNA is TGCAGCGTTGAAACTGCGGACTCCTACGAGCAGTACTTC.

This chain joins TRBV29-1 and TRBJ1-1, with no clear D. The CDR3 sequence is 12 residues long. V dropped 2 bases and J dropped 6 bases, with 10 bases sitting between them. Germline V gene sequence: CDR1 SQVTM, CDR2 ANQGSEA. The CDR3 sequence: CSVELITAEAFF. Here the CDR3 DNA reads TGCAGCGTTGAATTAATAACCGCTGAAGCTTTCTTT.

This chain uses TRBV25-1 with TRBJ2-1, with no clear D. V dropped 4 bases and J dropped 8 bases, with 12 bases sitting between them. The CDR3 spans 13 residues. Germline CDR1 MGHDK, CDR2 SYGVNS. This CDR3 reads CASSAVWVDEQFF. CDR3 DNA sequence: TGTGCCAGCAGTGCAGTCTGGGTGGATGAGCAGTTCTTC.

The chain has TRBV30 and TRBJ1-2, with D perhaps TRBD1 (5 bases). Trimming cost V 5 bases and J 5 bases, with 15 bases left between them. This CDR3 is 13 amino acids long. Germline lookup yields CDR1 GTSNPN and CDR2 SVGIG (reference sequence). In DNA form, the CDR3 reads TGTGCCTGGGGAGCCGGGACGGGTTATGGCTACACCTTC. It encodes CAWGAGTGYGYTF.

The chain uses TRBV7-9 and TRBJ2-3; D is undetermined. The germline gives CDR1 SEHNR, CDR2 FQNEAQ (reference sequence). The CDR3 length is 12 residues. Trimming took 5 bases from V and 5 from J, leaving 8 bases between them. CDR3 amino acids: CASSPPGDTQYF. Here the CDR3 DNA reads TGTGCCAGCAGCCCCCCCGGAGATACGCAGTATTTT.

The V gene is TRBV5-6, the J gene TRBJ1-5; D might be TRBD1 (6 bases). V was cut by 4 bases and J by 4 bases, with 9 bases left in between. CDR3 length: 13 residues. Germline lookup yields CDR1 SGHDT and CDR2 YYEEEE. Here the CDR3 reads CASSAQGNQPQHF. In DNA, the CDR3 is TGTGCCAGCAGCGCCCAGGGGAATCAGCCCCAGCATTTT.